This TCR beta chain appears in the sequencing data of a study of STAT5B mutations in CD4+ large granular lymphocyte leukemia. Healthy controls were blood donor buffy coats. In the authors' methods: A productive frequency of 2.59 x 10-5 was the lowest detectable. The assay was immunoSEQ multiplex PCR, and TCRdb's table has in-frame clones only and misses some. V and J calls and clone size come straight from that table; D and trimming were deduced from the DNA. The sample holds over 35,000 clones, roughly 83% seen once. The TCR was taken from a human donor in good health. Source material: CD4+ T cells from blood buffy coats.

CDR3 sequence: CASRNRGGTEAFF. The CDR3 DNA follows: TGTGCCAGCAGGAACAGGGGAGGGACTGAAGCTTTCTTT. The chain couples TRBV6-5 to TRBJ1-1; 7 bases line up with TRBD1. The ends lost 6 bases at V and 5 bases at J; junction bases unmatched: 6. CDR3 length: 13 residues. CDR1 and CDR2 (germline): MNHEY, SVGAGI.